Given below is one T cell receptor beta chain in context. Antigen: not known. The CDR3 extends over 15 amino acids. The data belong to a study of tissue T cells after allogeneic stem cell transplantation. Measured with immunoSEQ multiplex PCR; TCRdb has only the in-frame clones, and not every one. Of 2,700 or so clones listed, approximately 65% are singletons. Steroid-refractory graft-versus-host disease after allogeneic hematopoietic cell transplant qualified adults for prospective research-autopsy enrollment. Whole-study findings and limits: Shared clones across patients were few; motif clustering revealed tissue-specific shared signatures. Alloreactivity or antigen specificity of tissue TCRs was not determined; some clones might be host cells. Tissue-detected TCR repertoire was only partly captured by blood and spleen T cells. TCR repertoires tracked anatomic similarity, regardless of disease or transplant status.

This receptor was identified in a male patient aged 60 or over with steroid-refractory graft-versus-host disease after an allogeneic stem cell transplant. A share of the T cells may be of graft donor origin. This sample comprised ascending colon tissue, obtained at autopsy. The gene calls are TRBV21-1 and TRBJ1-6; the table's TRBD1 call for D was not verified on the DNA. TRBV21-1 is flagged as a pseudogene. CDR3 sequence reads: CASSKARGNNSPLHF. The DNA for the CDR3 is TGTGCCAGCAGCAAAGCCAGGGGGAATAATTCACCCCTCCACTTT.